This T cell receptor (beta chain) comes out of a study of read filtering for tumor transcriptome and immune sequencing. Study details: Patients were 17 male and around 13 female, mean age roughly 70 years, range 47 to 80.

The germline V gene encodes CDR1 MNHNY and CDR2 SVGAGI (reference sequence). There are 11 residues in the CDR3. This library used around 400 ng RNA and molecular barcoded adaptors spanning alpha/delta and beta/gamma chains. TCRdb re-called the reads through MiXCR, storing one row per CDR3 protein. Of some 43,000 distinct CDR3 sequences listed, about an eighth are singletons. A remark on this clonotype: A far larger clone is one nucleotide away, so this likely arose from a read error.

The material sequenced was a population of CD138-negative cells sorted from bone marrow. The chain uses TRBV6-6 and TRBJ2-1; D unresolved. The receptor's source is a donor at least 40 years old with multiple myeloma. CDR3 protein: CASSYLNEQSF. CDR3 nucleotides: TGTGCCAGCAGTTACCTTAATGAGCAGTCCTTC.